Sequencing of this TCR beta chain was carried out in a study of blood T cell repertoires in COVID-19. Study context: Sample material is recorded as cDNA or gDNA derived from T cells, B-cell-depleted T cells, or PBMCs.

This clone was observed a single time. The method was immunoSEQ multiplex PCR; TCRdb's version includes in-frame clones alone and lacks a portion of them. The repertoire holds around 150,000 clones, with approximately 84% as singletons. Germline V CDR1 and CDR2: SGHDN, FVKESK. V lost 1 base, J lost 7 bases, and 10 bases lay in between. This CDR3 contains 14 residues. Sample: peripheral blood. The receptor was derived from a human donor in a cohort sampled during active COVID-19. The chain links TRBV14 to TRBJ1-4, with a tentative D call TRBD1 (5 bases). CDR3 bases: TGTGCCAGCAGCCAAGTTAGGGGTGGTGAAAAACTGTTTTTT. It specifies CASSQVRGGEKLFF.